The 9 T cell receptor beta chains below were found in one sample sequenced in a study of blood T cell repertoires in COVID-19. Method: immunoSEQ multiplex PCR; TCRdb's copy keeps in-frame clones and lacks some. Of about 160,000 clones listed, 85% were seen once; the top ten hold 3% to 4%. Input material: peripheral blood. Every receptor here comes from a human donor with acute or convalescent COVID-19. The donor label of this sample is uncertain.

This chain links TRBV6-5 with TRBJ1-3; D possibly corresponds to TRBD1 (6 bases). Trimming stripped 6 bases from V and 1 base from J, with 10 bases between. The CDR3 is made up of 14 amino acids. CDR1 MNHEY and CDR2 SVGAGI come from the germline V gene. CDR3 DNA sequence: TGTGCCAGCAGGCTACAGGGATCTGGAAACACCATATATTTT. This encodes CASRLQGSGNTIYF.

This chain links TRBV4-3 with TRBJ1-3, with no clear D. CDR3 size: 13 residues. CDR1 and CDR2 from the germline V gene are LGHNA and YSLEER. V lost 0 bases to trimming and J lost 4 bases, with 4 bases between them. CDR3 in amino acids: CASSQDAGNTIYF. The CDR3 bases are TGCGCCAGCAGCCAAGATGCGGGAAACACCATATATTTT.

J is TRBJ1-1 and V is TRBV19; possible D gene TRBD1, 6 bases. Per germline, CDR1 LNHDA and CDR2 SQIVND (reference sequence). The CDR3 has 14 amino acids. The V and J ends lost 4 bases and 0 bases respectively, with 9 bases between them. This CDR3 is CASSTGTMNTEAFF. The CDR3, as DNA: TGTGCCAGTAGTACCGGGACAATGAACACTGAAGCTTTCTTT.

The table lists this clone with a count of one. The chain combines TRBV11-2 with TRBJ2-7; 10 positions agree with TRBD1. The ends lost 4 bases at V and 8 bases at J; junction bases unmatched: 8. Germline V gene lookup returns CDR1 SGHAT and CDR2 FQNNGV. The CDR3 totals 14 residues. The CDR3 DNA reads TGTGCCAGCAGCTCCGGGACAGGGGTTGTCAAGCAGTACTTC. Its protein is CASSSGTGVVKQYF. The full variable domain, with the rest looked up from reference TRBV11-2 and TRBJ2-7, is EAGVAQSPRYKIIEKRQSVAFWCNPISGHATLYWYQQILGQGPKLLIQFQNNGVVDDSQLPKDRFSAERLKGVDSTLKIQPAKLEDSAVYLCASSSGTGVVKQYFGPGTRLTVT.

The chain has TRBV5-1 and TRBJ2-3, with 9 bases identical to TRBD2. Germline CDR1 SGHRS, CDR2 YFSETQ. This CDR3 comprises 15 residues. With V trimmed by 1 base and J by 7 bases, 7 bases remained unmatched. The CDR3 loop reads CASSLNAGGTNTQYF. The CDR3 coding sequence is TGCGCCAGCAGCTTGAACGCGGGGGGGACGAATACGCAGTATTTT. Filled out from reference TRBV5-1 and TRBJ2-3, the complete variable domain reads KAGVTQTPRYLIKTRGQQVTLSCSPISGHRSVSWYQQTPGQGLQFLFEYFSETQRNKGNFPGRFSGRQFSNSRSEMNVSTLELGDSALYLCASSLNAGGTNTQYFGPGTRLTVL.

This clone was seen only once. The rearrangement links TRBV6-1 to TRBJ1-2, with 7 positions matching TRBD1. Germline V gene sequence: CDR1 MNHNS, CDR2 SASEGT. This CDR3 is 14 amino acids long. With 3 bases clipped from V and 8 bases from J, the junction kept 9 bases outside the gene matches. The CDR3 region has the DNA TGTGCCAGCAGTGAGACAGGGAGGATAACAGGCTACACCTTC. Its translation: CASSETGRITGYTF.

This clone was detected once. The chain employs TRBV10-3 and TRBJ1-4, with 9 bases aligning to TRBD1. This CDR3 spans 11 amino acids. The V gene end was trimmed by 6 bases and the J gene end by 13 bases; junction bases not matched to a gene: 3. The V gene's germline CDR1 is ENHRY and CDR2 SYGVKD. The CDR3: CAIRGQGALFF. As DNA, the CDR3 is TGTGCCATCAGGGGACAGGGCGCACTGTTTTTT.

The chain is built from TRBV18 and TRBJ1-2, with TRBD1 as a possible D gene (5 bases). The CDR3 loop spans 14 amino acids. V lost 6 bases, J lost 2 bases, and 13 bases lay in between. CDR1 is KGHSH and CDR2 is LQKENI in the germline V gene. This CDR3 reads CASSPAAGNYGYTF. The DNA of the CDR3 is TGTGCCAGCTCCCCAGCCGCAGGGAACTATGGCTACACCTTC.

This chain uses TRBV7-2 with TRBJ2-1; D is unclear. The V end lost 5 bases, the J end lost 5 bases, and 10 bases lay between the germline ends. Germline values: CDR1 SGHTA, CDR2 FQGNSA. This CDR3 contains 13 residues. The CDR3 protein is CASSQNRDNEQFF. In DNA, the CDR3 is TGTGCCAGCAGCCAGAACCGGGACAATGAGCAGTTCTTC.